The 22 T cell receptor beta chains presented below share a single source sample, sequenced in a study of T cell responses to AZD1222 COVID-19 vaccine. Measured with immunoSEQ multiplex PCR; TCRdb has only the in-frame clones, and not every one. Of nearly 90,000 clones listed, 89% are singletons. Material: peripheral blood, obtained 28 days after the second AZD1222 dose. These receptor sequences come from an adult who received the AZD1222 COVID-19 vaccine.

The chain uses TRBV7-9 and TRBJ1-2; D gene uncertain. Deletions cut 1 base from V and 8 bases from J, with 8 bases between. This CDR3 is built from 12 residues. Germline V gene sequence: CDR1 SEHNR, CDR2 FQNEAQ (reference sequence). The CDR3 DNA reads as TGTGCCAGCAGCTTAGGGGTTAAGGGCTACACCTTC. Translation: CASSLGVKGYTF.

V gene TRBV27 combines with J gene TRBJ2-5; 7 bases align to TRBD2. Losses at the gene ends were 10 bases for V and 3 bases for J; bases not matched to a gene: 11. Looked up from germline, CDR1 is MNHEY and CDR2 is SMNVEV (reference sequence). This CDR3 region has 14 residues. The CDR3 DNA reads TGTGCCAACAGAGCCGGGACTAAGAAAGAGACCCAGTACTTC. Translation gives CANRAGTKKETQYF.

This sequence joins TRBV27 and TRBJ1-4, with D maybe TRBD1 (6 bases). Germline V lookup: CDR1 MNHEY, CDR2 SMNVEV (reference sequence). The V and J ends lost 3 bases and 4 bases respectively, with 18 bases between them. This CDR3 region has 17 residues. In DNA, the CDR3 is TGTGCCAGCAGTTTCGCCCTGCCCGGGACACTTAATGAAAAACTGTTTTTT. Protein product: CASSFALPGTLNEKLFF.

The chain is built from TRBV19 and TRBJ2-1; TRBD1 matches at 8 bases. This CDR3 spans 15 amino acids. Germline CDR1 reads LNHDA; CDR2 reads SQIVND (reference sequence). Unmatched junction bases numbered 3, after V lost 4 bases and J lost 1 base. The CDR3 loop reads CASSTRTGSYNEQFF. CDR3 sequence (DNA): TGTGCCAGTAGTACCAGGACAGGGTCCTACAATGAGCAGTTCTTC. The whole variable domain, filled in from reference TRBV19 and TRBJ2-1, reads DGGITQSPKYLFRKEGQNVTLSCEQNLNHDAMYWYRQDPGQGLRLIYYSQIVNDFQKGDIAEGYSVSREKKESFPLTVTSAQKNPTAFYLCASSTRTGSYNEQFFGPGTRLTVL.

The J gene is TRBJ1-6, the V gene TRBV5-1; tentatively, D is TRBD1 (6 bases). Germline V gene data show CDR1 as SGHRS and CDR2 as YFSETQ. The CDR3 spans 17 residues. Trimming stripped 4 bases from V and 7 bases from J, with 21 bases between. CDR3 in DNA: TGCGCCAGCAGCCCCACCGTACAGGGCGCAGGGAATTCACCCCTCCACTTT. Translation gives CASSPTVQGAGNSPLHF.

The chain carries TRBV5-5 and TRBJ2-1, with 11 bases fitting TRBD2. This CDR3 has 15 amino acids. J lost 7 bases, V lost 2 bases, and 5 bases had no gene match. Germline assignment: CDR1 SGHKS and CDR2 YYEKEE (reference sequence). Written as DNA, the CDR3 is TGTGCCAGCAGCTTTTCTAGCGGGGGGCAGAATGAGCAGTTCTTC. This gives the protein CASSFSSGGQNEQFF.

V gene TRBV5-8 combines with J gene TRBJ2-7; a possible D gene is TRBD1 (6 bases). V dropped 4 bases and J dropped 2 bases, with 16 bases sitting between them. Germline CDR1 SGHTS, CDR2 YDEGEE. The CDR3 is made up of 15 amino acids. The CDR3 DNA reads TGTGCCAGCAGCCCTCAGGGGAATATGCCCTACGAGCAGTACTTC. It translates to CASSPQGNMPYEQYF.

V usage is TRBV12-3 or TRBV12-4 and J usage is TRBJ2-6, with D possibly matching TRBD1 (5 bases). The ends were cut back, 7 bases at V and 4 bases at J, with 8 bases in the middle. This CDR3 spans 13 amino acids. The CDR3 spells CASNAGGANVLTF. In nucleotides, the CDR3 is TGTGCCAGCAATGCAGGGGGGGCCAACGTCCTGACTTTC.

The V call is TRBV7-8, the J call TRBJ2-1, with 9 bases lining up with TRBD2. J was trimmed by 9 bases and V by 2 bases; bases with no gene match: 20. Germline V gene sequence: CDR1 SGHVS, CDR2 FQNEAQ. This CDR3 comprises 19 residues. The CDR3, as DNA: TGTGCCAGCAGCTTATTGAGGATTCTAGCGGGGACCAAGTGGGGTGAGCAGTTCTTC. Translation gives CASSLLRILAGTKWGEQFF.

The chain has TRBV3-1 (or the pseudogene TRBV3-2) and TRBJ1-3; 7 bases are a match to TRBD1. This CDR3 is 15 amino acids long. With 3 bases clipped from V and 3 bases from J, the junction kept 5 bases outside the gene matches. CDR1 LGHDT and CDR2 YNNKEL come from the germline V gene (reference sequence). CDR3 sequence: CASSHQDRDGNTIYF. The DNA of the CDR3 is TGTGCCAGCAGCCACCAAGACAGGGATGGAAACACCATATATTTT.

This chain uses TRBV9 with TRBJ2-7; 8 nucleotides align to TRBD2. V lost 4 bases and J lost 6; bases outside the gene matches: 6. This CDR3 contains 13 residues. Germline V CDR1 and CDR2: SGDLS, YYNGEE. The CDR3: CASSPGLGAEQYF. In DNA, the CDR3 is TGTGCCAGCAGCCCGGGACTAGGTGCCGAGCAGTACTTC.

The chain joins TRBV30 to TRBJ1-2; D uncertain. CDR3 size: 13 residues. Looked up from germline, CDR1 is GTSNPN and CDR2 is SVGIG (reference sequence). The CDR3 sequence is CAKEVVEGSGYTF. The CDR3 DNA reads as TGTGCAAAGGAGGTAGTTGAGGGCTCGGGCTACACCTTC.

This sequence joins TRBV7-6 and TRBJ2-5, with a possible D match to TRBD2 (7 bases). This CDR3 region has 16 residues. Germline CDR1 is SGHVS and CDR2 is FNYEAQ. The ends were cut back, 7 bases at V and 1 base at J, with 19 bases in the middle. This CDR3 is CASILGGGVPQETQYF. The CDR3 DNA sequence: TGTGCCAGCATATTGGGAGGGGGGGTCCCCCAAGAGACCCAGTACTTC.

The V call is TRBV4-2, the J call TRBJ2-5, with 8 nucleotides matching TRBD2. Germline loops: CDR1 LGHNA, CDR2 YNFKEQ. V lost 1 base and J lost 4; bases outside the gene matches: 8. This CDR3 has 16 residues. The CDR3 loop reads CASSQGTGGLGETQYF. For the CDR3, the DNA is TGTGCCAGCAGCCAAGGCACGGGGGGGCTGGGAGAGACCCAGTACTTC.

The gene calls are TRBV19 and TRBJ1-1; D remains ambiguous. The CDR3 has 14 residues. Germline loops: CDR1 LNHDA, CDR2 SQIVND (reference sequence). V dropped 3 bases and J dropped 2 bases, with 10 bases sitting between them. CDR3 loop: CASSMSGHNTEAFF. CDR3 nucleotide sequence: TGTGCCAGTAGTATGTCAGGTCACAACACTGAAGCTTTCTTT.

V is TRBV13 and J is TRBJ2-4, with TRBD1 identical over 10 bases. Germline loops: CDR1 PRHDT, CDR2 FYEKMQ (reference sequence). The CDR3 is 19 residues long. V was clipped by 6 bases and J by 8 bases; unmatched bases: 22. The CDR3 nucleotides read TGTGCCAGCAGTTTTTTTCCGACCGGGACAGGGGATTATCTGGACATTCAGTACTTC. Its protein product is CASSFFPTGTGDYLDIQYF.

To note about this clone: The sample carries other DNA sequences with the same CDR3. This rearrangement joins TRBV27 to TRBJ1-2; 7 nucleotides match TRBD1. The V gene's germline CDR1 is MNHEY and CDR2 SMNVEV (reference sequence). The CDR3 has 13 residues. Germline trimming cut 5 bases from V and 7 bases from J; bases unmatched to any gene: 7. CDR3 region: CASSRDRVGGYTF. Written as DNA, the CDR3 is TGTGCCAGCAGTAGAGACAGGGTGGGTGGCTACACCTTC.

CDR3 in DNA: TGTGCCAGCAGTTCAGGTGCGGGACAGGTTGACTATGGCTACACCTTC. It is translated as CASSSGAGQVDYGYTF. This chain uses TRBV7-6 with TRBJ1-2; 8 bases are shared with TRBD1. Germline CDR1 SGHVS, CDR2 FNYEAQ. V gave up 6 bases and J gave up 3 bases; unmatched junction bases: 12. The CDR3 extends over 16 amino acids.

The CDR3: CASSLGGGAETQYF. CDR3 DNA sequence: TGTGCCAGCAGCTTAGGAGGCGGGGCGGAGACCCAGTACTTC. The chain carries TRBV7-9 and TRBJ2-5, with a tentative D call TRBD2 (6 bases). The germline V gene encodes CDR1 SEHNR and CDR2 FQNEAQ (reference sequence). Trimming shortened V by 1 base and J by 5 bases, and 11 bases separated the two germline ends. This CDR3 region has 14 residues.

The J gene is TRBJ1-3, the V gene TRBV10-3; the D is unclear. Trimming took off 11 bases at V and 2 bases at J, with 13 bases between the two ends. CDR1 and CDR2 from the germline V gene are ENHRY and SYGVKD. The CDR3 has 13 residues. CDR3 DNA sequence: TGTGCCTCCTGGATGGGCCCTGGAAACACCATATATTTT. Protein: CASWMGPGNTIYF.

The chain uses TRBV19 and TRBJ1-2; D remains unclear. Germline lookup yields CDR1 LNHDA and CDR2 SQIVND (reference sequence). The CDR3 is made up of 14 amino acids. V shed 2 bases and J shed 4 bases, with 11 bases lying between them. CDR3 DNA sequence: TGTGCCAGTAGTATACCACAGCGATCCTATGGCTACACCTTC. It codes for CASSIPQRSYGYTF.

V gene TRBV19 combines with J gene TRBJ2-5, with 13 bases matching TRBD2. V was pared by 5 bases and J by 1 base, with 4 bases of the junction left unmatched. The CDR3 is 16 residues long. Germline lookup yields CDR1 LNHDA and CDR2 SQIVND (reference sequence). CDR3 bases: TGTGCCAGTAGTGTCAGACTAGCGGGGGGCCAAGAGACCCAGTACTTC. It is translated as CASSVRLAGGQETQYF.